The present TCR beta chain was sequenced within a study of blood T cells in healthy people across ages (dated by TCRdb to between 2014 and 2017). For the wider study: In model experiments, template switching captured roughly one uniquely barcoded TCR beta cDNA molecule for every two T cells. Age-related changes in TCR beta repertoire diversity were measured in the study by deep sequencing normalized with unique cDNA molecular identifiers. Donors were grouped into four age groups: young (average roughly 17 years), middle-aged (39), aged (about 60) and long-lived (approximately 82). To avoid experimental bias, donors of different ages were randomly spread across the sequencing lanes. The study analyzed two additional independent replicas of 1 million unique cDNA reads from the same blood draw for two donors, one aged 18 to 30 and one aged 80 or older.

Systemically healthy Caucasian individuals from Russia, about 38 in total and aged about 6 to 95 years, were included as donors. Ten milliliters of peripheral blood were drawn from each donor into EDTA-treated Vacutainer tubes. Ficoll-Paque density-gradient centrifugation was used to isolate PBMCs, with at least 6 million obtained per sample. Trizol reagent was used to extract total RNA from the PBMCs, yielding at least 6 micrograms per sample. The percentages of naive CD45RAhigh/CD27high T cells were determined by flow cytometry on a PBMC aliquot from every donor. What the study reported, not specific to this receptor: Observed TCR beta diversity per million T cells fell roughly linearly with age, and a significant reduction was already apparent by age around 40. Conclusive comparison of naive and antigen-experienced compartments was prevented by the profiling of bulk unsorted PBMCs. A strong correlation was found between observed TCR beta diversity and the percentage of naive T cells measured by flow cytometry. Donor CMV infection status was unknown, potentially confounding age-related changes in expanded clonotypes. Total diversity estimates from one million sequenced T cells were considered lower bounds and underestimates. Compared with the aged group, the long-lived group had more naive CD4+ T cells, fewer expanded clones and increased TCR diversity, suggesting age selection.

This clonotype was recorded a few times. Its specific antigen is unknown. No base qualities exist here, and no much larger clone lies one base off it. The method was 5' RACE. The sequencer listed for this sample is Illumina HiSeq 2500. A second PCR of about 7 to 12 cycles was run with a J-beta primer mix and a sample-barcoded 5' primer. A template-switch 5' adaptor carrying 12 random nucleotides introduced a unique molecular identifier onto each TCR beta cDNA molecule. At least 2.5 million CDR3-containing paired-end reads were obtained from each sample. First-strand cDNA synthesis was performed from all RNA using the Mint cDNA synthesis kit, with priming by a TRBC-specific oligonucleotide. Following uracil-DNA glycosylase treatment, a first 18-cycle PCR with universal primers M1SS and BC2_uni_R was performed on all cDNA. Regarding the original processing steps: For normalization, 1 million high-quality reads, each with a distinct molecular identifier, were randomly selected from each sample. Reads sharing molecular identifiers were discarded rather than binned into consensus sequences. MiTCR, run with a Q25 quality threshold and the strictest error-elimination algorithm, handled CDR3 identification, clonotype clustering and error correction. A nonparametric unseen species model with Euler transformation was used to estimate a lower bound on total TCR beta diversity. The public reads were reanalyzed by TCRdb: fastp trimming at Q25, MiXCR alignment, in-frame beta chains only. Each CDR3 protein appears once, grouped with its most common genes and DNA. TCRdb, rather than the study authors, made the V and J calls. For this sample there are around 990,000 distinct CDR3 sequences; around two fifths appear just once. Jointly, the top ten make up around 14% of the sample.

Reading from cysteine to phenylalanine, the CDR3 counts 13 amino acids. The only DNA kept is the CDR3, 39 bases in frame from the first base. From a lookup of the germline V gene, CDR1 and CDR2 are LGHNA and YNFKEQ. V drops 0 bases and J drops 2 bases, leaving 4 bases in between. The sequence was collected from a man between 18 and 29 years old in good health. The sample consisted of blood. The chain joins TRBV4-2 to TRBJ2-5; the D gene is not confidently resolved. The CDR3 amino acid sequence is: CASSQDFQETQYF. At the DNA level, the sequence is TGTGCCAGCAGCCAAGACTTTCAAGAGACCCAGTACTTC.